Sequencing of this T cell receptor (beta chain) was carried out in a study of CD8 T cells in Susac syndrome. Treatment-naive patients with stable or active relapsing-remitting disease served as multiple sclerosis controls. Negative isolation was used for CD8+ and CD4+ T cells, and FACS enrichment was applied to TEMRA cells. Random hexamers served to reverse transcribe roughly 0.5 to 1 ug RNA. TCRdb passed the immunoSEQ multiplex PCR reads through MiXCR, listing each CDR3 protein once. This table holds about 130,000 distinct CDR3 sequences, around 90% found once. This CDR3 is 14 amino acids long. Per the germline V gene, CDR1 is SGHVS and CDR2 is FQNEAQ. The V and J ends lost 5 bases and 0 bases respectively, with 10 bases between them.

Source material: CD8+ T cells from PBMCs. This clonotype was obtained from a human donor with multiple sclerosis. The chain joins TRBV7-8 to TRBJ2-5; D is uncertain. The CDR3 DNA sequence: TGTGCCAGCAGCCGTCTGATTGACCAAGAGACCCAGTACTTC. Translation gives CASSRLIDQETQYF.